Following are 17 T cell receptor beta chains from one sample sequenced in a study of cytomegalovirus exposure and HLA in healthy donors. The primer mix had 60 Vbeta and 13 Jbeta primers. Repertoires were generated with immunoSEQ multiplex PCR, while TCRdb's copy carries only in-frame clones and drops some. The sample carries approximately 44,000 clones, roughly 90% recorded once. The sequencing sample was made of PBMCs. The receptors come from a woman aged 40 to 50 in good health and CMV-seropositive.

This sequence joins TRBV5-1 and TRBJ1-4; 9 bases map to TRBD1. J gave up 7 bases and V 2 bases, and 6 bases lay outside the gene matches. Germline CDR1 is SGHRS and CDR2 is YFSETQ. CDR3 length: 15 amino acids. This CDR3 is CASSFSGTGSEKLFF. CDR3 bases: TGCGCCAGCAGCTTCAGTGGGACAGGGTCTGAAAAACTGTTTTTT.

V usage is TRBV6-6 and J usage is TRBJ1-6; TRBD1 matches 7 bases. Germline V gene data show CDR1 as MNHNY and CDR2 as SVGAGI (reference sequence). The CDR3 totals 15 residues. V dropped 5 bases and J dropped 7; count of bases not matched to a gene: 8. CDR3 DNA sequence: TGTGCCAGCAGTCGACAGGGCCGGGGCAATTCACCCCTCCACTTT. Its protein product is CASSRQGRGNSPLHF.

The chain recombines TRBV5-1 with TRBJ2-2; 7 nucleotides align to TRBD1. The germline CDR1 and CDR2 sequences are SGHRS and YFSETQ. This CDR3 comprises 15 residues. Trimming removed 4 bases from V and 4 bases from J; junction bases left unmatched: 7. CDR3 nucleotides: TGCGCCAGCAGCCTTACAGGGGAACGCACCGGGGAGCTGTTTTTT. It encodes CASSLTGERTGELFF.

The CDR3 reads CASSLGTEETQYF. CDR3 in DNA: TGTGCCAGCAGCTTAGGGACAGAAGAGACCCAGTACTTC. This chain links TRBV5-4 with TRBJ2-5; 7 nucleotides agree with TRBD1. J gave up 3 bases and V 2 bases, and 1 base lay outside the gene matches. Germline V CDR1 and CDR2: SGHNT, YYREEE (reference sequence). The CDR3 is made up of 13 amino acids.

This clone was seen a few times. The chain combines TRBV29-1 with TRBJ2-3; 9 bases map to TRBD2. Germline assignment: CDR1 SQVTM and CDR2 ANQGSEA. Trimming cost V 6 bases and J 0 bases; bases outside gene matches: 10. CDR3 length: 16 residues. DNA of the CDR3: TGCAGCGTGCCGGGACTAGCTGGCTTTAGCACAGATACGCAGTATTTT. It codes for CSVPGLAGFSTDTQYF.

The chain employs TRBV14 and TRBJ2-5; 7 nucleotides match TRBD1. There are 15 residues in the CDR3. V shed 4 bases and J 0 bases; nucleotides not matched to a gene: 5. Germline CDR1 reads SGHDN; CDR2 reads FVKESK. The CDR3 DNA reads TGTGCCAGCAGCCCGGGGACAGCGTACCAAGAGACCCAGTACTTC. Its protein product is CASSPGTAYQETQYF.

This clone appeared a single time. This chain uses TRBV4-1 with TRBJ2-7, with TRBD2 matching 9 bases. Germline V gene sequence: CDR1 MGHRA, CDR2 YSYEKL. The CDR3 loop spans 15 amino acids. Losses at the gene ends were 4 bases for V and 2 bases for J; bases not matched to a gene: 6. CDR3 protein: CASSPDVAGAYEQYF. In DNA, the CDR3 is TGCGCCAGCAGCCCCGACGTAGCGGGAGCCTACGAGCAGTACTTC.

The chain joins TRBV2 to TRBJ2-7, with TRBD1 matching over 7 bases. The CDR3 is 13 amino acids. Losses at the gene ends were 4 bases for V and 3 bases for J; bases not matched to a gene: 3. Germline CDR1 reads SNHLY; CDR2 reads FYNNEI. CDR3 amino acids: CASSVDRHYEQYF. In nucleotides, the CDR3 is TGTGCCAGCAGTGTGGACAGGCACTACGAGCAGTACTTC.

The chain employs TRBV5-4 and TRBJ2-7, with 7 bases that match TRBD2. Per germline, CDR1 SGHNT and CDR2 YYREEE (reference sequence). V lost 4 bases to trimming and J lost 3 bases; unmatched junction nucleotides: 7. The CDR3 contains 14 residues. The CDR3 loop reads CASSLEGRVYEQYF. The CDR3, as DNA: TGTGCCAGCAGCCTCGAGGGGAGGGTCTACGAGCAGTACTTC.

This clone was counted a single time. The chain employs TRBV6-1 and TRBJ1-1, with TRBD1 as a possible D gene (5 bases). V lost 3 bases and J lost 14, with 10 bases in between. Germline loops: CDR1 MNHNS, CDR2 SASEGT. The CDR3 extends over 10 amino acids. CDR3: CASSERGPFF. CDR3 coding DNA: TGTGCCAGCAGTGAGCGGGGCCCATTCTTT.

The rearrangement links TRBV28 to TRBJ1-5, with D tentatively TRBD1 (5 bases). The CDR3 contains 14 residues. Germline V gene lookup returns CDR1 MDHEN and CDR2 SYDVKM. V was trimmed by 6 bases and J by 5 bases, leaving 14 bases between them. CDR3 bases: TGTGCCAGCAGAGAAACAGGTCTCCATCAGCCCCAGCATTTT. It is translated as CASRETGLHQPQHF.

The chain couples TRBV9 to TRBJ2-1; the D is unclear. Trimming cost V 0 bases and J 6 bases, with 22 bases left between them. This CDR3 comprises 18 residues. Germline V gives CDR1 SGDLS, CDR2 YYNGEE. The CDR3 spells CASSVGRGVLSTLNEQFF. For the CDR3, the DNA is TGTGCCAGCAGCGTAGGACGTGGAGTCCTAAGCACCCTCAATGAGCAGTTCTTC.

The J gene is TRBJ2-3, the V gene TRBV27; D may be TRBD2 (6 bases). The ends were cut back, 0 bases at V and 1 base at J, with 8 bases in the middle. CDR3 size: 15 residues. The germline gives CDR1 MNHEY, CDR2 SMNVEV (reference sequence). The CDR3 sequence is CASSLSTGGTDTQYF. CDR3 in DNA: TGTGCCAGCAGTTTATCGACGGGGGGCACAGATACGCAGTATTTT.

CDR3 bases: TGTGCCAGTAGTATGGTGGCCGGCAATCAGCCCCAGCATTTT. As protein: CASSMVAGNQPQHF. This sequence joins TRBV19 and TRBJ1-5; D gene unclear. This CDR3 has 14 residues. V lost 3 bases and J 2 bases, leaving 8 bases between the germline ends. The V gene's germline CDR1 is LNHDA and CDR2 SQIVND (reference sequence).

This chain connects TRBV6-5 to TRBJ1-5; perhaps TRBD1 as D (5 bases). Trimming stripped 5 bases from V and 7 bases from J, with 15 bases between. This CDR3 has 14 amino acids. In germline, CDR1 is MNHEY, CDR2 SVGAGI. CDR3 in amino acids: CASSEQQGNQPQHF. Written as DNA, the CDR3 is TGTGCCAGCAGTGAACAGCAGGGTAACCAGCCCCAGCATTTT.

A note on this clone: The junction departs from the called germline gene at one end, perhaps through a read error. The J gene is TRBJ2-1, the V gene TRBV27; the match to TRBD1 covers 7 bases. The germline V gene has CDR1 MNHEY and CDR2 SMNVEV (reference sequence). The CDR3 runs 15 residues. Here the CDR3 reads CVSGPLGTAYNEQFF. In DNA form, the CDR3 reads TGTGTCAGCGGCCCTCTAGGGACAGCATACAATGAGCAGTTCTTC.

This sequence joins TRBV28 and TRBJ2-7; 7 nucleotides agree with TRBD1. Per germline, CDR1 MDHEN and CDR2 SYDVKM. CDR3 length equals 14 residues. J lost 2 bases, V lost 7 bases, and 8 bases had no gene match. CDR3 amino acids: CASKVGTAPYEQYF. The CDR3 nucleotides read TGTGCCAGCAAGGTCGGGACAGCTCCCTACGAGCAGTACTTC.